One sample yielded the 9 T cell receptor beta chains listed below, sequenced in a study of blood T cell repertoires in COVID-19. Some clones are missing from TCRdb's copy, which holds only in-frame ones; the method was immunoSEQ multiplex PCR. The sample holds 130,000 or so clones; approximately 84% are singletons and the top ten take 10% to 15%. Sequenced material: peripheral blood. The receptors derive from a human donor in a cohort sampled during active COVID-19.

The chain links TRBV7-8 to TRBJ1-6; D might be TRBD1 (5 bases). The germline V and J ends were trimmed by 4 bases and 5 bases, with 9 bases remaining between them. Germline-derived CDR1 and CDR2 are SGHVS and FQNEAQ. The CDR3 covers 14 residues. The CDR3 sequence: CASSSDTNNSPLHF. CDR3 DNA: TGTGCCAGCAGCTCGGACACCAATAATTCACCCCTCCACTTT.

The chain links TRBV7-9 to TRBJ2-1; possibly TRBD1 for D (5 bases). Germline lookup yields CDR1 SEHNR and CDR2 FQNEAQ (reference sequence). V shed 5 bases and J shed 4 bases, with 18 bases lying between them. The CDR3 is 16 amino acids. The CDR3 nucleotides are TGTGCCAGCAGCCAAGGGGCCTCTGTCAGGTACAATGAGCAGTTCTTC. As protein: CASSQGASVRYNEQFF.

This clone was detected only once. V usage is TRBV9 and J usage is TRBJ2-1; 12 bases are shared with TRBD2. Trimming at V came to 4 bases and at J to 1 base, leaving 6 bases not matched to a gene. Per germline, CDR1 SGDLS and CDR2 YYNGEE. The CDR3 sequence is 17 residues long. In nucleotides, the CDR3 is TGTGCCAGCAGCACCAGGACTAGCGGGGTTTCCTACAATGAGCAGTTCTTC. It specifies CASSTRTSGVSYNEQFF.

A few counts support this clone. Other DNA sequences of this sample code for an identical CDR3. The rearrangement links TRBV5-1 to TRBJ1-1; D gene unclear. This CDR3 region has 14 residues. Trimming left V 0 bases short and J 5 bases short, with 11 bases between. Germline CDR1 reads SGHRS; CDR2 reads YFSETQ. The CDR3 nucleotides are TGCGCCAGCAGCTTGGGACAAACGTATACTGAAGCTTTCTTT. Translation: CASSLGQTYTEAFF.

In its sample, this clone was seen once. The rearrangement links TRBV5-1 to TRBJ1-2, with 7 bases lining up with TRBD1. Germline CDR1 is SGHRS and CDR2 is YFSETQ. This CDR3 is 13 amino acids long. V was pared by 5 bases and J by 7 bases, with 8 bases of the junction left unmatched. CDR3 residues: CASRPDRIGGYTF. CDR3 coding DNA: TGCGCCAGCAGACCGGACAGGATTGGTGGCTACACCTTC.

The chain combines TRBV14 with TRBJ1-1; tentative D call: TRBD1 (6 bases). CDR3 length: 14 residues. Trimming took off 5 bases at V and 5 bases at J, with 15 bases between the two ends. Germline V gene data show CDR1 as SGHDN and CDR2 as FVKESK. This CDR3 is CASSMVRGGTEAFF. The CDR3 nucleotides read TGTGCCAGCAGCATGGTCAGGGGAGGGACTGAAGCTTTCTTT.

The V gene is TRBV5-1, the J gene TRBJ1-1, with D possibly TRBD1 on 5 matching bases. Trimming removed 4 bases from V and 4 bases from J, with 17 bases in between. Germline V gene sequence: CDR1 SGHRS, CDR2 YFSETQ. This CDR3 has 15 residues. The CDR3 DNA follows: TGCGCCAGCAGCGTGGGGCAGGTCGACGGCACTGAAGCTTTCTTT. This gives the protein CASSVGQVDGTEAFF.

The V gene is TRBV11-2, the J gene TRBJ2-2; D is unclear. The CDR3 has 15 amino acids. Trimming removed 3 bases at V and 0 bases at J, with 8 bases between. CDR1 and CDR2 from the germline V gene are SGHAT and FQNNGV. CDR3: CASSFKTPNTGELFF. In DNA form, the CDR3 reads TGTGCCAGCAGCTTCAAGACACCGAACACCGGGGAGCTGTTTTTT.

This clone was counted a single time. The V and J genes are TRBV5-1 and TRBJ2-3, with unresolved D. Between the trimmed V and J ends, which lost 0 bases and 5 bases, there was a span of 7 bases. Germline values: CDR1 SGHRS, CDR2 YFSETQ. The CDR3 contains 13 residues. CDR3 sequence reads: CASSLDFLDTQYF. CDR3 nucleotide sequence: TGCGCCAGCAGCTTGGACTTCTTAGATACGCAGTATTTT.